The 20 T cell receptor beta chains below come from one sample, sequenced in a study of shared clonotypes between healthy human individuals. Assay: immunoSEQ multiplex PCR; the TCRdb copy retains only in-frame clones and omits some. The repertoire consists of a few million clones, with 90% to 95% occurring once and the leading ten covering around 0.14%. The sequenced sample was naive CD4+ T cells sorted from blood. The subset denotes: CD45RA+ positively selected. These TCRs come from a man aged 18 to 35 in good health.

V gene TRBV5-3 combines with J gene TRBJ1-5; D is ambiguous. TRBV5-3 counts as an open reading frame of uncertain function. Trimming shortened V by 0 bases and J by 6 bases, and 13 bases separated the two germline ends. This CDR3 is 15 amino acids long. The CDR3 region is CARSLGRARGQPQHF. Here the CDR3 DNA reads TGTGCCAGAAGCTTGGGCCGTGCCCGGGGTCAGCCCCAGCATTTT.

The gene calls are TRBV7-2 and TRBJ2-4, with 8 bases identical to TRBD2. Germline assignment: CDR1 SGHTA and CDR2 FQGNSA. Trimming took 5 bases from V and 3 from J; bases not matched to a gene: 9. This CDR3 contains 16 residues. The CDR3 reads CASSLGPGLGKNIQYF. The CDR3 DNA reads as TGTGCCAGCAGCCTGGGACCGGGACTAGGCAAAAACATTCAGTACTTC.

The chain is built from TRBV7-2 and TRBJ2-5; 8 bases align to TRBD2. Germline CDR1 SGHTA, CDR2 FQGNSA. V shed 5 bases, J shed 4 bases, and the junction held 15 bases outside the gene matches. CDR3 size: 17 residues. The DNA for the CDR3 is TGTGCCAGCAGCCCCCAAGCCTTAGCGGGGTTTCTAGAGACCCAGTACTTC. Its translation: CASSPQALAGFLETQYF.

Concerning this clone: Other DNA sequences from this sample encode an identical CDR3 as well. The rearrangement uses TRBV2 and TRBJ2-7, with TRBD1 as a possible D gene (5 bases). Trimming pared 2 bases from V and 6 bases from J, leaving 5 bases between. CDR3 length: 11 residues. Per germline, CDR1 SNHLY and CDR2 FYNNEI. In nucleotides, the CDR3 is TGTGCCAGCAGTGAAAGGGGCGAGCAGTACTTC. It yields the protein CASSERGEQYF.

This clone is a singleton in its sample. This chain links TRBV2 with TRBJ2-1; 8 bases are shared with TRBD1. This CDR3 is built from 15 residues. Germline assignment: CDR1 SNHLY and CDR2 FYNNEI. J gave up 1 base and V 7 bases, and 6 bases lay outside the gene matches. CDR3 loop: CASNQGAHSYNEQFF. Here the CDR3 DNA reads TGTGCCAGCAATCAGGGGGCGCATTCCTACAATGAGCAGTTCTTC. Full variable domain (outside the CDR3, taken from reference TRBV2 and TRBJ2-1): EPEVTQTPSHQVTQMGQEVILRCVPISNHLYFYWYRQILGQKVEFLVSFYNNEISEKSEIFDDQFSVERPDGSNFTLKIRSTKLEDSAMYFCASNQGAHSYNEQFFGPGTRLTVL.

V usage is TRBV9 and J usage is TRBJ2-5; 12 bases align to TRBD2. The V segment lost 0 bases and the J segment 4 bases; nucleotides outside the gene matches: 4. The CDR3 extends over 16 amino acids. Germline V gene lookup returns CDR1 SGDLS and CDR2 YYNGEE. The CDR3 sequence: CASSVAGLAGGETQYF. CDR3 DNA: TGTGCCAGCAGCGTAGCGGGACTAGCGGGCGGAGAGACCCAGTACTTC.

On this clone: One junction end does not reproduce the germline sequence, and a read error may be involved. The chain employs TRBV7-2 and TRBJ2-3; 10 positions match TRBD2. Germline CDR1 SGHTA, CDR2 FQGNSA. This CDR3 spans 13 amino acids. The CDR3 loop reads CASSATGTSVSHF. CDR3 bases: TGTGCCAGCAGCGCAACCGGGACTAGCGTCTCTCACTTT.

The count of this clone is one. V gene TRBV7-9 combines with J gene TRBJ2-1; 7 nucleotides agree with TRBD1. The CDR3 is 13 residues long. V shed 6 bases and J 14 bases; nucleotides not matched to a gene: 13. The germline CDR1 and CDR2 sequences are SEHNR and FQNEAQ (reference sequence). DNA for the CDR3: TGTGCCAGCAGTCGGAATACAGGGGAATTGGAGTTCTTC. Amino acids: CASSRNTGELEFF.

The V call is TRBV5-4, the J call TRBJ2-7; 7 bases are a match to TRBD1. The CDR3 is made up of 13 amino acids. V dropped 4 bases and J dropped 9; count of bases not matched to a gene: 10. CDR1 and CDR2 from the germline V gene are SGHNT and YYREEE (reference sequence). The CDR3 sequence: CASSPGTEGSQYF. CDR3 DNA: TGTGCCAGCAGCCCAGGGACAGAGGGGTCGCAGTACTTC.

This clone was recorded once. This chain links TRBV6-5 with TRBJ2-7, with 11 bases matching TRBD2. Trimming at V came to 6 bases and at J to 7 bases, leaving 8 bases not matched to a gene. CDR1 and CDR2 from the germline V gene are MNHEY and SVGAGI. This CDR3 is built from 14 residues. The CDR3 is CASRFGLAGKEQYF. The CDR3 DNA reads TGTGCCAGCAGATTCGGACTAGCGGGTAAGGAGCAGTACTTC.

CDR3 coding DNA: TGTGCCAGCAGTAGAAAGGATGGCACAGATACGCAGTATTTT. It codes for CASSRKDGTDTQYF. V and J are TRBV5-4 and TRBJ2-3; D unclear. This CDR3 comprises 14 residues. V lost 5 bases, J lost 1 base, and 11 bases lay in between. The germline V gene encodes CDR1 SGHNT and CDR2 YYREEE (reference sequence).

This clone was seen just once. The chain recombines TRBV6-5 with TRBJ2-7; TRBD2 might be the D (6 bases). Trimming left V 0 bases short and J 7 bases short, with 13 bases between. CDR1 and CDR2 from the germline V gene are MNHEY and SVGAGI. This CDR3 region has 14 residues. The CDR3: CASSYSTRAGEQYF. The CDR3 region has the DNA TGTGCCAGCAGTTACTCGACCAGGGCGGGGGAGCAGTACTTC.

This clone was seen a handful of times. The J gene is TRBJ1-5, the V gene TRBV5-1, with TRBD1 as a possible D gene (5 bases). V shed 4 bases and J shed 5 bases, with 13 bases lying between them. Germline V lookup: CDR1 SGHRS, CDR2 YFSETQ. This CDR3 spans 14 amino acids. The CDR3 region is CASSLGGVDQPQHF. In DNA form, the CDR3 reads TGCGCCAGCAGCCTAGGAGGGGTCGATCAGCCCCAGCATTTT.

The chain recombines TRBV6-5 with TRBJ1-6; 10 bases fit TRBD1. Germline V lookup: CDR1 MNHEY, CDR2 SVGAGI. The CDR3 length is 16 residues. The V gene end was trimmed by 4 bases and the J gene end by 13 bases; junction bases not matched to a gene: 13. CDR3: CASSLTDRGAGGPLHF. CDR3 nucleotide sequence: TGTGCCAGCAGTTTAACGGACAGGGGGGCAGGAGGGCCCCTCCACTTT.

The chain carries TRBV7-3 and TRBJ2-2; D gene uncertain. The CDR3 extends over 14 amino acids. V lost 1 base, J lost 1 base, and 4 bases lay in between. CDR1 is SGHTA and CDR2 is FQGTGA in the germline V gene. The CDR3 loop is CASSLNRNTGELFF. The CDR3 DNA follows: TGTGCCAGCAGCTTAAATCGGAACACCGGGGAGCTGTTTTTT.

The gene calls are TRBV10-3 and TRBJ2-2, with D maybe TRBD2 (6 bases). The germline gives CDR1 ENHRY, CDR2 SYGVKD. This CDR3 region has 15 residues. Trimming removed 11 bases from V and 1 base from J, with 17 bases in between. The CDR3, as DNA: TGTGCCGGAGGAGGGCCGACGCTGAACACCGGGGAGCTGTTTTTT. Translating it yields CAGGGPTLNTGELFF.

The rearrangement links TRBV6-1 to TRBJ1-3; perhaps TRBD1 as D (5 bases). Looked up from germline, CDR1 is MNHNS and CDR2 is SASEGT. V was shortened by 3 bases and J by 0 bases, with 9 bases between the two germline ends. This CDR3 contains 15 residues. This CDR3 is CASSEGGNSGNTIYF. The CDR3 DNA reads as TGTGCCAGCAGTGAGGGGGGAAACTCTGGAAACACCATATATTTT.

The CDR3 loop reads CASGDRGSIVNTEAFF. The CDR3 DNA is TGTGCTAGTGGGGACCGAGGAAGTATTGTGAACACTGAAGCTTTCTTT. V is TRBV12-5 and J is TRBJ1-1; D unclear. The CDR3 covers 16 residues. V lost 6 bases and J 0 bases, leaving 17 bases between the germline ends. Germline CDR1 reads LGHNT; CDR2 reads FRNRAP.

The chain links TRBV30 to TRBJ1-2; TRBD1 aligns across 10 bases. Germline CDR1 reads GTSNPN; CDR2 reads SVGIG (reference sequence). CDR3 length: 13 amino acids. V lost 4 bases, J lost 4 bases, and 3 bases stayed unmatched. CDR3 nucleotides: TGTGCCTGGACCCGGACAGGGGGCTATGGCTACACCTTC. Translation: CAWTRTGGYGYTF.

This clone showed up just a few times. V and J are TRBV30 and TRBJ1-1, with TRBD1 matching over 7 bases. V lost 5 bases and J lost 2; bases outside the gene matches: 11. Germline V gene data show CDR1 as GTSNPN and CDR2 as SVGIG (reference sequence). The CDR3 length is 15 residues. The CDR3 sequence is CAWHNTGASNTEAFF. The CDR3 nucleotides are TGTGCCTGGCATAATACAGGGGCATCAAACACTGAAGCTTTCTTT.